These T cell receptor beta chains were read from a single sample in a study of OX40 agonist ivuxolimab in advanced cancers. TCRdb's copy holds only in-frame clones and misses some; the assay was immunoSEQ multiplex PCR. The sample lists 100,000 or so clones, approximately 95% seen once, with around 2% in the top ten. The specimen was CD4+ or CD8+ T cells sorted from blood, collected in a trial of the OX40 agonist ivuxolimab. The receptors shown here come from an adult with an advanced solid tumor such as melanoma, head and neck, liver or kidney cancer. Both conserved end residues are part of each CDR3. A D gene is named only where the DNA matches it firmly. Clone sizes are given selectively: once, few, many, or a class where the clone is expanded.

V: TRBV19; J: TRBJ1-5; D: TRBD1; size: -; CDR3: CASSWTGGNQPQHF; DNA: TGTGCCAGTAGTTGGACAGGGGGCAATCAGCCCCAGCATTTT
V: TRBV10-2; J: TRBJ1-1; D: -; size: -; CDR3: CASSSMNTEAFF; DNA: TGCGCCAGCAGTAGCATGAACACTGAAGCTTTCTTT
V: TRBV11-2; J: TRBJ2-7; D: TRBD1; size: -; CDR3: CASSLEQGKEEQYF; DNA: TGTGCCAGCAGCTTAGAACAGGGGAAGGAGGAGCAGTACTTC
V: TRBV6-1; J: TRBJ2-2; D: TRBD2; size: -; CDR3: CASSETGGLQDTGELFF; DNA: TGTGCCAGCAGTGAAACGGGAGGGCTACAAGACACCGGGGAGCTGTTTTTT
V: TRBV5-4; J: TRBJ2-2; D: -; size: -; CDR3: CASSLDPPYGELFF; DNA: TGTGCCAGCAGCTTGGATCCACCGTACGGGGAGCTGTTTTTT
V: TRBV4-1; J: TRBJ2-7; D: -; size: -; CDR3: CASSPPGSSRAGEQYF; DNA: TGCGCCAGCAGCCCCCCTGGGTCCTCTCGCGCTGGGGAGCAGTACTTC
V: TRBV7-9; J: TRBJ2-1; D: -; size: -; CDR3: CASSIESLAKQFF; DNA: TGTGCCAGCAGCATAGAGTCGCTAGCGAAGCAGTTCTTC
V: TRBV7-9; J: TRBJ2-7; D: TRBD1; size: -; CDR3: CASSLARTGGGHEQYF; DNA: TGTGCCAGCAGCTTAGCCCGGACAGGGGGTGGGCACGAGCAGTACTTC
V: TRBV6-5; J: TRBJ2-7; D: TRBD1; size: -; CDR3: CASSPMTGVHEQYF; DNA: TGTGCCAGCAGTCCTATGACAGGGGTCCACGAGCAGTACTTC
V: TRBV14; J: TRBJ2-5; D: -; size: -; CDR3: CASSRTGGQETQYF; DNA: TGTGCCAGCAGCCGAACCGGGGGACAAGAGACCCAGTACTTC
V: TRBV6-5; J: TRBJ1-2; D: TRBD1; size: -; CDR3: CASAGGGGYTF; DNA: TGTGCCAGCGCAGGGGGTGGTGGCTACACCTTC
V: TRBV6-5; J: TRBJ2-1; D: TRBD1; size: once; CDR3: CASRGDSFSYNEQFF; DNA: TGTGCCAGCAGGGGGGACAGCTTCTCCTACAATGAGCAGTTCTTC
V: TRBV7-3; J: TRBJ1-1; D: -; size: -; CDR3: CASSGLSGEAFF; DNA: TGTGCCAGCAGCGGCCTTTCGGGCGAAGCTTTCTTT
V: TRBV19; J: TRBJ2-2; D: -; size: -; CDR3: CASSAGWGAITGELFF; DNA: TGTGCCAGTAGCGCCGGATGGGGGGCGATCACCGGGGAGCTGTTTTTT
V: TRBV27; J: TRBJ2-2; D: -; size: -; CDR3: CASRRGTNTGELFF; DNA: TGTGCCAGCAGGAGGGGGACGAACACCGGGGAGCTGTTTTTT
V: TRBV18; J: TRBJ2-7; D: -; size: -; CDR3: CASSREEGPYEQYF; DNA: TGTGCCAGCTCCAGAGAAGAGGGGCCCTACGAGCAGTACTTC
V: TRBV7-2; J: TRBJ2-7; D: -; size: once; CDR3: CASSSYRASYEQYF; DNA: TGTGCCAGCAGCTCCTACCGGGCCAGCTACGAGCAGTACTTC
V: TRBV5-6; J: TRBJ1-2; D: -; size: -; CDR3: CASSDGANYGYTF; DNA: TGTGCCAGCAGCGACGGAGCTAACTATGGCTACACCTTC
V: TRBV14; J: TRBJ2-5; D: -; size: -; CDR3: CASSRETQYF; DNA: TGTGCCAGCAGCCGGGAGACCCAGTACTTC
V: TRBV6-5; J: TRBJ1-5; D: -; size: -; CDR3: CASSSFRGSNQPQHF; DNA: TGTGCCAGCAGTTCCTTCCGTGGAAGCAATCAGCCCCAGCATTTT
V: TRBV28; J: TRBJ1-2; D: TRBD1; size: -; CDR3: CASSQSSGGNGYTF; DNA: TGTGCCAGCAGCCAAAGTTCAGGGGGCAACGGCTACACCTTC
V: TRBV4-1; J: TRBJ1-5; D: -; size: -; CDR3: CASSQERGSDQPQHF; DNA: TGCGCCAGCAGCCAAGAAAGGGGGAGTGATCAGCCCCAGCATTTT
V: TRBV4-2; J: TRBJ2-7; D: TRBD2; size: -; CDR3: CASSQGIGTSGDEQYF; DNA: TGTGCCAGCAGCCAAGGCATCGGGACTAGCGGTGACGAGCAGTACTTC
V: TRBV27; J: TRBJ2-3; D: TRBD2; size: -; CDR3: CASSLRLGLAGDTQYF; DNA: TGTGCCAGCAGTCTCCGCCTCGGACTAGCGGGAGATACGCAGTATTTT
V: TRBV20-1; J: TRBJ1-4; D: -; size: -; CDR3: CSARENEKLFF; DNA: TGCAGTGCCCGGGAGAATGAAAAACTGTTTTTT
V: TRBV2; J: TRBJ2-1; D: -; size: -; CDR3: CANSPTESYNEQFF; DNA: TGTGCCAACAGTCCGACAGAATCATACAATGAGCAGTTCTTC
V: TRBV27; J: TRBJ1-1; D: -; size: -; CDR3: CAASSGGNTEAFF; DNA: TGTGCCGCCAGTTCCGGGGGCAACACTGAAGCTTTCTTT
V: TRBV5-1; J: TRBJ2-3; D: TRBD1; size: few; CDR3: CASSGGDRGSTDTQYF; DNA: TGCGCCAGCAGCGGAGGGGACAGGGGGAGCACAGATACGCAGTATTTT
V: TRBV2; J: TRBJ2-7; D: TRBD1; size: -; CDR3: CASRAGQGTLSYEQYF; DNA: TGTGCCAGCAGGGCGGGACAGGGAACCCTCTCCTACGAGCAGTACTTC
V: TRBV6-5; J: TRBJ2-1; D: -; size: -; CDR3: CASRGIYNEQFF; DNA: TGTGCCAGCAGAGGGATTTACAATGAGCAGTTCTTC
V: TRBV7-2; J: TRBJ2-5; D: -; size: -; CDR3: CASSFTGEETQYF; DNA: TGTGCCAGCAGCTTTACGGGGGAAGAGACCCAGTACTTC
V: TRBV28; J: TRBJ2-7; D: -; size: -; CDR3: CASRSPIAGHYEQYF; DNA: TGTGCCAGCAGGTCTCCCATCGCAGGACACTACGAGCAGTACTTC
V: TRBV10-2; J: TRBJ1-1; D: -; size: -; CDR3: CASTAFNTEAFF; DNA: TGCGCCAGCACCGCGTTTAACACTGAAGCTTTCTTT
V: TRBV11-2; J: TRBJ1-1; D: TRBD1; size: -; CDR3: CASSQQGATEAFF; DNA: TGTGCCAGCAGCCAACAGGGGGCCACTGAAGCTTTCTTT
V: TRBV4-3; J: TRBJ1-1; D: -; size: -; CDR3: CASRQGRNTEAFF; DNA: TGCGCCAGCAGACAGGGCAGAAATACTGAAGCTTTCTTT
V: TRBV4-1; J: TRBJ2-3; D: -; size: -; CDR3: CASSQEAGGRTDTQYF; DNA: TGCGCCAGCAGCCAAGAGGCCGGGGGCCGCACAGATACGCAGTATTTT
V: TRBV7-9; J: TRBJ2-1; D: TRBD1; size: -; CDR3: CASSLGDRGRQFF; DNA: TGTGCCAGCAGCTTAGGGGACAGGGGGCGGCAGTTCTTC
V: TRBV9; J: TRBJ1-1; D: -; size: few; CDR3: CASSVADYTEAFF; DNA: TGTGCCAGCAGCGTAGCTGACTACACTGAAGCTTTCTTT
V: TRBV5-1; J: TRBJ2-7; D: -; size: -; CDR3: CASSLYPGPGRYEQYF; DNA: TGCGCCAGCAGCTTGTACCCTGGGCCGGGGAGGTACGAGCAGTACTTC
V: TRBV21-1; J: TRBJ2-4; D: -; size: -; CDR3: CASRDNDF; DNA: TGTGCCAGCCGGGACAACGACTTC
V: TRBV9; J: TRBJ2-5; D: TRBD1; size: -; CDR3: CASSAPRQGVQETQYF; DNA: TGTGCCAGCAGCGCGCCACGACAGGGCGTCCAAGAGACCCAGTACTTC
V: TRBV28; J: TRBJ2-2; D: TRBD2; size: -; CDR3: CASSLLAGETGELFF; DNA: TGTGCCAGCAGTTTGCTAGCGGGAGAAACCGGGGAGCTGTTTTTT
V: TRBV9; J: TRBJ2-5; D: -; size: -; CDR3: CASSAPRETQYF; DNA: TGTGCCAGCAGCGCCCCCCGGGAGACCCAGTACTTC
V: TRBV6-5; J: TRBJ2-7; D: -; size: -; CDR3: CASSYEGCEQYF; DNA: TGTGCCAGCAGTTACGAGGGTTGCGAGCAGTACTTC
V: TRBV6-1; J: TRBJ1-6; D: -; size: -; CDR3: CASSLGNSPLHF; DNA: TGTGCCAGCAGCCTGGGGAATTCACCCCTCCACTTT